This entry lists 31 T cell receptor beta chains sequenced from one sample in a study of OX40 agonist ivuxolimab in advanced cancers. TCRdb's copy holds only in-frame clones and misses some; the assay was immunoSEQ multiplex PCR. The table has about 15,000 clones, about 86% seen once. The sample was CD4+ or CD8+ T cells sorted from blood, taken in a trial of the OX40 agonist ivuxolimab. Every receptor here comes from an adult with an advanced solid tumor such as melanoma, head and neck, liver or kidney cancer.

CDR3 sequence (DNA): TGCGCCCTTTGGACAGGGAATGGCTACACCTTC. This sequence encodes CALWTGNGYTF. The chain combines TRBV10-2 with TRBJ1-2, with 8 bases identical to TRBD1. The V and J ends lost 11 bases and 6 bases, in that order; junction bases with no gene match: 5. The CDR3 covers 11 residues. Germline-derived CDR1 and CDR2 are WSHSY and SAAADI.

The chain uses TRBV11-2 and TRBJ2-7; 7 positions agree with TRBD1. Trimming cost V 5 bases and J 3 bases; bases outside gene matches: 16. Per germline, CDR1 SGHAT and CDR2 FQNNGV. The CDR3 has 17 amino acids. CDR3 residues: CASSPQVRGQPVYEQYF. The DNA of the CDR3 is TGTGCCAGCAGCCCTCAGGTTAGGGGACAGCCAGTCTACGAGCAGTACTTC.

The chain uses TRBV10-3 and TRBJ2-3; D possibly corresponds to TRBD1 (6 bases). The V end lost 7 bases, the J end lost 1 base, and 18 bases lay between the germline ends. The CDR3 totals 16 residues. Germline values: CDR1 ENHRY, CDR2 SYGVKD. The DNA of the CDR3 is TGTGCCATCAACTCCCGAGGGGGTGGAGGCACAGATACGCAGTATTTT. This gives the protein CAINSRGGGGTDTQYF.

The chain links TRBV5-4 to TRBJ1-1; D is undetermined. The CDR3 consists of 14 residues. CDR1 and CDR2 from the germline V gene are SGHNT and YYREEE (reference sequence). V was shortened by 0 bases and J by 2 bases, with 8 bases between the two germline ends. The CDR3 nucleotides are TGTGCCAGCAGCTTGGATCTAGTCAACACTGAAGCTTTCTTT. The encoded protein is CASSLDLVNTEAFF.

The gene calls are TRBV5-1 and TRBJ1-3; the D gene is possibly TRBD1 (5 bases). Germline V gives CDR1 SGHRS, CDR2 YFSETQ. With 4 bases removed from V and 1 base from J, the gap between germline ends came to 9 bases. The CDR3 is 14 amino acids. This CDR3 reads CASSDGGSGNTIYF. The CDR3 DNA sequence: TGCGCCAGCAGCGATGGGGGATCTGGAAACACCATATATTTT. The whole variable domain, filled in from reference TRBV5-1 and TRBJ1-3, reads KAGVTQTPRYLIKTRGQQVTLSCSPISGHRSVSWYQQTPGQGLQFLFEYFSETQRNKGNFPGRFSGRQFSNSRSEMNVSTLELGDSALYLCASSDGGSGNTIYFGEGSWLTVV.

The rearrangement joins TRBV20-1 to TRBJ2-5; D unclear. CDR1 is DFQATT and CDR2 is SNEGSKA in the germline V gene (reference sequence). The CDR3 length is 11 residues. Trimming stripped 3 bases from V and 5 bases from J, with 7 bases between. CDR3 DNA sequence: TGCAGTGCTAGGGTCGGGGAGACCCAGTACTTC. It translates to CSARVGETQYF.

The V call is TRBV7-8, the J call TRBJ2-7; TRBD1 is a possible D gene (6 bases). The CDR3 has 16 amino acids. Germline V gives CDR1 SGHVS, CDR2 FQNEAQ. Trimming removed 5 bases from V and 3 bases from J, with 20 bases in between. DNA for the CDR3: TGTGCCAGCAGCCCCCAGATTAAAGGGGGTGGCTACGAGCAGTACTTC. Protein sequence: CASSPQIKGGGYEQYF.

The rearrangement joins TRBV27 to TRBJ2-5, with 8 bases aligning to TRBD2. The CDR3 totals 13 residues. Per germline, CDR1 MNHEY and CDR2 SMNVEV (reference sequence). Trimming removed 6 bases from V and 5 bases from J; junction bases left unmatched: 5. The chain's CDR3 is CASRERGRETQYF. In DNA, the CDR3 is TGTGCCAGCAGAGAGCGGGGGAGGGAGACCCAGTACTTC.

V gene TRBV15 combines with J gene TRBJ1-5, with TRBD1 matching over 12 bases. Germline V gene data show CDR1 as LNHNV and CDR2 as YYDKDF (reference sequence). With V trimmed by 5 bases and J by 9 bases, 14 bases remained unmatched. This CDR3 has 17 amino acids. This chain's CDR3 is CATSGGQGAFPPRPQHF. In DNA, the CDR3 is TGTGCCACCAGCGGGGGACAGGGGGCGTTCCCTCCTCGGCCCCAGCATTTT.

This clone was seen once. The DNA of the CDR3 is TGCGCCAGCAGCCAACCAACCGACCTCGGACAGGGAAGGACACCCCTCCACTTT. It translates to CASSQPTDLGQGRTPLHF. V gene TRBV4-1 combines with J gene TRBJ1-6; 8 bases map to TRBD1. Germline-derived CDR1 and CDR2 are MGHRA and YSYEKL. The CDR3 is 18 residues long. Trimming cost V 2 bases and J 11 bases; bases outside gene matches: 17.

The chain uses TRBV4-1 and TRBJ1-2; 11 nucleotides line up with TRBD1. The germline gives CDR1 MGHRA, CDR2 YSYEKL. The CDR3 consists of 16 residues. After removal of 8 bases from V and 8 bases from J, the junction contained 16 bases not matched to a gene. CDR3 sequence reads: CASGSRDRGGSTGYTF. The CDR3 nucleotides are TGCGCCAGCGGATCAAGGGACAGGGGGGGGAGTACGGGCTACACCTTC.

The chain is built from TRBV11-2 and TRBJ1-1; D not certain. Trimming stripped 5 bases from V and 4 bases from J, with 11 bases between. The CDR3 loop spans 13 amino acids. Germline V gene data show CDR1 as SGHAT and CDR2 as FQNNGV. This CDR3 is CASSPRSATEAFF. CDR3 sequence (DNA): TGTGCCAGCAGCCCCAGGTCTGCCACTGAAGCTTTCTTT.

The rearrangement uses TRBV9 and TRBJ2-1; D tentatively reads TRBD1 or TRBD2 (6 bases each). CDR3 length: 16 residues. Trimming stripped 0 bases from V and 0 bases from J, with 10 bases between. Germline V lookup: CDR1 SGDLS, CDR2 YYNGEE. The DNA of the CDR3 is TGTGCCAGCAGCGTAGTAGGAGGGGGCTCCTACAATGAGCAGTTCTTC. Translated: CASSVVGGGSYNEQFF. The whole variable domain, filled in from reference TRBV9 and TRBJ2-1, reads DSGVTQTPKHLITATGQRVTLRCSPRSGDLSVYWYQQSLDQGLQFLIQYYNGEERAKGNILERFSAQQFPDLHSELNLSSLELGDSALYFCASSVVGGGSYNEQFFGPGTRLTVL.

The V gene is TRBV6-1, the J gene TRBJ1-2; D gene unclear. V lost 2 bases, J lost 3 bases, and 7 bases lay in between. Germline V gene data show CDR1 as MNHNS and CDR2 as SASEGT. This CDR3 has 13 amino acids. The CDR3: CASSERTDYGYTF. In DNA form, the CDR3 reads TGTGCCAGCAGTGAAAGAACAGACTATGGCTACACCTTC.

The chain is built from TRBV6-5 and TRBJ1-1, with 9 positions matching TRBD1. Germline V gene sequence: CDR1 MNHEY, CDR2 SVGAGI. The CDR3 sequence is 11 residues long. The CDR3 DNA is TGTGTCAACAGGGGGCTCGGTGAAGCTTTCTTT. Its translation: CVNRGLGEAFF.

The rearrangement uses TRBV30 and TRBJ1-5; D unclear. There are 14 residues in the CDR3. Deletions cut 2 bases from V and 3 bases from J, with 11 bases between. Germline V gene sequence: CDR1 GTSNPN, CDR2 SVGIG (reference sequence). The chain's CDR3 is CAWSWKRDNQPQHF. CDR3 DNA: TGTGCCTGGAGTTGGAAGAGAGACAATCAGCCCCAGCATTTT.

The chain has TRBV15 and TRBJ1-2; no reliable D call. Trimming left V 1 base short and J 0 bases short, with 6 bases between. CDR3 length equals 14 residues. CDR1 LNHNV and CDR2 YYDKDF come from the germline V gene (reference sequence). CDR3 coding DNA: TGTGCCACCAGCAGAGCAGGTTCTAACTATGGCTACACCTTC. Its protein product is CATSRAGSNYGYTF.

This rearrangement joins TRBV5-1 to TRBJ1-1; D perhaps matches TRBD1 (5 bases). Germline CDR1 SGHRS, CDR2 YFSETQ. Trimming stripped 0 bases from V and 0 bases from J, with 15 bases between. The CDR3 consists of 17 residues. The CDR3 coding sequence is TGCGCCAGCAGCTTGGAGGCAGGGCCATCTATGAACACTGAAGCTTTCTTT. Translating it yields CASSLEAGPSMNTEAFF.

The chain is built from TRBV7-2 and TRBJ2-7, with TRBD2 identical over 10 bases. Trimming removed 5 bases from V and 0 bases from J; junction bases left unmatched: 4. The germline gives CDR1 SGHTA, CDR2 FQGNSA. The CDR3 has 15 residues. This chain's CDR3 is CASSRTSGNSYEQYF. DNA for the CDR3: TGTGCCAGCAGCCGAACTAGCGGGAACTCCTACGAGCAGTACTTC.

This clone was observed a few times. The chain joins TRBV25-1 to TRBJ1-2, with D unresolved. Germline V gene lookup returns CDR1 MGHDK and CDR2 SYGVNS. The CDR3 spans 12 residues. The V end lost 7 bases, the J end lost 4 bases, and 10 bases lay between the germline ends. The CDR3 region is CASTNSFYGYTF. CDR3 sequence (DNA): TGTGCCAGCACGAACAGCTTCTATGGCTACACCTTC.

This rearrangement joins TRBV5-1 to TRBJ2-2; D is unresolved. The ends were cut back, 0 bases at V and 4 bases at J, with 7 bases in the middle. Germline loops: CDR1 SGHRS, CDR2 YFSETQ. This CDR3 region has 14 residues. The CDR3 spells CASSLGRSTGELFF. The CDR3 DNA follows: TGCGCCAGCAGCTTGGGGCGGAGCACCGGGGAGCTGTTTTTT.

The rearrangement links TRBV2 to TRBJ2-2, with D hard to call. Germline V gives CDR1 SNHLY, CDR2 FYNNEI. V was cut by 3 bases and J by 1 base, with 3 bases left in between. The length of the CDR3 is 13 residues. The CDR3 nucleotides read TGTGCCAGCAGTGAGGGGAACACCGGGGAGCTGTTTTTT. It encodes CASSEGNTGELFF. The full variable domain, rest sourced from reference TRBV2 and TRBJ2-2, is EPEVTQTPSHQVTQMGQEVILRCVPISNHLYFYWYRQILGQKVEFLVSFYNNEISEKSEIFDDQFSVERPDGSNFTLKIRSTKLEDSAMYFCASSEGNTGELFFGEGSRLTVL.

The chain recombines TRBV9 with TRBJ1-3; D uncertain. With 0 bases removed from V and 0 bases from J, the gap between germline ends came to 7 bases. Germline lookup yields CDR1 SGDLS and CDR2 YYNGEE. This CDR3 has 15 amino acids. The CDR3 nucleotides are TGTGCCAGCAGCGTAGCTATGGGCTCTGGAAACACCATATATTTT. It specifies CASSVAMGSGNTIYF.

This clone has only one observation. The rearrangement joins TRBV19 to TRBJ2-5; D perhaps matches TRBD1 (7 bases). This CDR3 has 15 residues. Trimming took 5 bases from V and 5 from J, leaving 18 bases between them. Germline V gene sequence: CDR1 LNHDA, CDR2 SQIVND (reference sequence). CDR3 DNA: TGTGCCAGTAGTCCAAGCAGGGCAGGGGGGGAGACCCAGTACTTC. Amino acid sequence: CASSPSRAGGETQYF.

This clone was counted only a few times. V usage is TRBV19 and J usage is TRBJ1-6; D is perhaps TRBD1 (5 bases). Trimming took off 9 bases at V and 6 bases at J, with 15 bases between the two ends. The CDR3 covers 14 residues. The V gene's germline CDR1 is LNHDA and CDR2 SQIVND (reference sequence). The CDR3 DNA follows: TGTGCCAGACCCGGGGCGGCCTTTAATTCACCCCTCCACTTT. This codes for CARPGAAFNSPLHF.

This clone occurred a few times. J is TRBJ2-1 and V is TRBV10-3, with 16 bases matching TRBD2. V dropped 0 bases and J dropped 8; count of bases not matched to a gene: 16. This CDR3 is built from 21 residues. Germline lookup yields CDR1 ENHRY and CDR2 SYGVKD. In DNA, the CDR3 is TGTGCCATCAGTGAGTCGTCCAGATGGGGTGTCGGGACTAGCGGGAGGGATGAGCAGTTCTTC. This encodes CAISESSRWGVGTSGRDEQFF.

This chain connects TRBV12-5 to TRBJ1-1, with D perhaps TRBD1 (6 bases). Germline V lookup: CDR1 LGHNT, CDR2 FRNRAP. Trimming cost V 1 base and J 4 bases, with 13 bases left between them. CDR3 length: 15 amino acids. The CDR3 is CASGLAKGGITEAFF. In DNA form, the CDR3 reads TGTGCTAGTGGTTTGGCTAAAGGGGGAATCACTGAAGCTTTCTTT.

Concerning this clone: A read error may account for a junction end that differs from germline. The gene calls are TRBV2 and TRBJ2-1; D is unresolved. The CDR3 is made up of 13 amino acids. CDR1 is SNHLY and CDR2 is FYNNEI in the germline V gene. For the CDR3, the DNA is TGTGCCAGCAGTGAAGCGCTGGGTAATGGGCAGTTCTTC. This codes for CASSEALGNGQFF.

The V and J genes are TRBV18 and TRBJ2-7; 15 bases fit TRBD2. V dropped 1 base and J dropped 5; count of bases not matched to a gene: 6. The CDR3 extends over 17 amino acids. In germline, CDR1 is KGHSH, CDR2 LQKENI. In DNA, the CDR3 is TGTGCCAGCTCACCACTCGCTCGGACTAGCGGGAGGGACGAGCAGTACTTC. This codes for CASSPLARTSGRDEQYF.

The V call is TRBV18, the J call TRBJ2-1; tentatively, D is TRBD2 (5 bases). Germline V gene sequence: CDR1 KGHSH, CDR2 LQKENI. This CDR3 comprises 15 residues. V lost 0 bases and J 5 bases, leaving 11 bases between the germline ends. CDR3 loop: CASSPPRGWDNEQFF. The CDR3 coding sequence is TGTGCCAGCTCACCACCTCGGGGATGGGACAATGAGCAGTTCTTC.

The chain employs TRBV5-1 and TRBJ2-2; perhaps TRBD2 as D (6 bases). The V end was cut by 6 bases, the J end by 7 bases, with 22 bases between. Germline V CDR1 and CDR2: SGHRS, YFSETQ. The length of the CDR3 is 16 residues. The CDR3 DNA reads as TGCGCCAGCACCCCCGCGGGGAGACTATGGAGCGGGGAGCTGTTTTTT. It is translated as CASTPAGRLWSGELFF.